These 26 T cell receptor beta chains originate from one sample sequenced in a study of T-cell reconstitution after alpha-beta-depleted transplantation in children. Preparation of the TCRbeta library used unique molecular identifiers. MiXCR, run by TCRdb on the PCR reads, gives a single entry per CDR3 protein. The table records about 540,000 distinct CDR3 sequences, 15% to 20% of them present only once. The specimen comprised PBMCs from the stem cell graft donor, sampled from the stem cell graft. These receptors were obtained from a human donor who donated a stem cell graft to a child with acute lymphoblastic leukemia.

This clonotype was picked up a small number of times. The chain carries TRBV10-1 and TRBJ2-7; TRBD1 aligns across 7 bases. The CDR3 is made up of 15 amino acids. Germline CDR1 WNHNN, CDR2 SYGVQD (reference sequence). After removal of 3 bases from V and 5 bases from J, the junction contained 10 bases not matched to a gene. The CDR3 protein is CASSDTHDRVDEQYF. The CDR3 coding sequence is TGCGCCAGCAGTGACACCCACGACAGGGTCGACGAGCAGTACTTC.

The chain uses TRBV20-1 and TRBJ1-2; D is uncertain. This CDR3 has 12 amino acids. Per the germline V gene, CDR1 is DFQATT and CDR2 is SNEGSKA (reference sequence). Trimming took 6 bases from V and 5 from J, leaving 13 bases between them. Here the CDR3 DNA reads TGCAGTGCAACCCGGGATGAGTATGGCTACACCTTC. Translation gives CSATRDEYGYTF.

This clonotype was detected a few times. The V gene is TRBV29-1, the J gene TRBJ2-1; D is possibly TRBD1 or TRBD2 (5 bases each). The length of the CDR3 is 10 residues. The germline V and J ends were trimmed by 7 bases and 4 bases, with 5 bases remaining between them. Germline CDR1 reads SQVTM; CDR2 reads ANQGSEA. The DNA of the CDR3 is TGCAGCGGGGGGTACAATGAGCAGTTCTTC. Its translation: CSGGYNEQFF.

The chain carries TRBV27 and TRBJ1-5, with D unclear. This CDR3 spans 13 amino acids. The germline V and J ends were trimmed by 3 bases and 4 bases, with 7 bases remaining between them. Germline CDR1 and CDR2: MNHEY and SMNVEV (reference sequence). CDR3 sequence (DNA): TGTGCCAGCAGTTTTGACGCTAATCAGCCCCAGCATTTT. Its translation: CASSFDANQPQHF.

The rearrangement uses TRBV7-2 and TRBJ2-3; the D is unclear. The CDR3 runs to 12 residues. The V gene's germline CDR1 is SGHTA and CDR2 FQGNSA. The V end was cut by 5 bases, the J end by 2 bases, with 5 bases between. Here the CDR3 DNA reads TGTGCCAGCAGCATGCACACAGATACGCAGTATTTT. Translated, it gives CASSMHTDTQYF.

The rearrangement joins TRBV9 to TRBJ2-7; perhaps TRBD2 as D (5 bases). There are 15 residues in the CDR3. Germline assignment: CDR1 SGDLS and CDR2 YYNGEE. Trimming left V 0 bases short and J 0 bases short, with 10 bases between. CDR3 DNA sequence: TGTGCCAGCAGCGTAGATAGCGCTCTCTCCTACGAGCAGTACTTC. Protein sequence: CASSVDSALSYEQYF.

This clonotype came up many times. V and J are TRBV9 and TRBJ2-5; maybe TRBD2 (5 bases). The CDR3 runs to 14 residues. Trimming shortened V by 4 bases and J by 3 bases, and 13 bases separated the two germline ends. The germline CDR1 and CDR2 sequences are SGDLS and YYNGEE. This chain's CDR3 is CASSPSILEETQYF. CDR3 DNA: TGTGCCAGCAGCCCCTCCATACTAGAAGAGACCCAGTACTTC.

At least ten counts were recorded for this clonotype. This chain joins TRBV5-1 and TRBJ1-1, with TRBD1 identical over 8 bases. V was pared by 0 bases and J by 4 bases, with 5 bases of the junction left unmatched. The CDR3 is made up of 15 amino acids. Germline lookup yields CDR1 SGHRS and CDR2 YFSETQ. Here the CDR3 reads CASSLGVRGLTEAFF. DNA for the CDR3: TGCGCCAGCAGCTTGGGAGTCAGGGGGCTCACTGAAGCTTTCTTT.

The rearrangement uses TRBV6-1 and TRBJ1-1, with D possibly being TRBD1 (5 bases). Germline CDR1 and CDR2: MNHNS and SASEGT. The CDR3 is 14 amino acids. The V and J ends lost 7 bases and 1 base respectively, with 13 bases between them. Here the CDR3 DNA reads TGTGCCAGCACCAGGGAAACGCCGAACACTGAAGCTTTCTTT. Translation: CASTRETPNTEAFF.

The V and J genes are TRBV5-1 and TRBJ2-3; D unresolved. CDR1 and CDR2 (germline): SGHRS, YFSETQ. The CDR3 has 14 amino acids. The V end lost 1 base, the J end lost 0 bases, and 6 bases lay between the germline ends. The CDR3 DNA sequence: TGCGCCAGCAGCTTGATCCAGAGCACAGATACGCAGTATTTT. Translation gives CASSLIQSTDTQYF. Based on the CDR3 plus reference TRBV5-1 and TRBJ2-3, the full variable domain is KAGVTQTPRYLIKTRGQQVTLSCSPISGHRSVSWYQQTPGQGLQFLFEYFSETQRNKGNFPGRFSGRQFSNSRSEMNVSTLELGDSALYLCASSLIQSTDTQYFGPGTRLTVL.

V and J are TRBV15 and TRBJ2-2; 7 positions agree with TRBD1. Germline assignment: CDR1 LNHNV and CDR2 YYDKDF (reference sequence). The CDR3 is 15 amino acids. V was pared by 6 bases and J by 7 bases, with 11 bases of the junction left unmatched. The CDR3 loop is CATRLGGKQHGELFF. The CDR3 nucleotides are TGTGCCACCAGACTAGGGGGCAAACAACACGGGGAGCTGTTTTTT.

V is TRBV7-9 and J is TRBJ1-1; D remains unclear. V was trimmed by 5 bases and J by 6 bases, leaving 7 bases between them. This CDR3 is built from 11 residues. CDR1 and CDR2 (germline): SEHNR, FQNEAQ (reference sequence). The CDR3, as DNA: TGTGCCAGCAGCGCGGGTCCTGAAGCTTTCTTT. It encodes CASSAGPEAFF.

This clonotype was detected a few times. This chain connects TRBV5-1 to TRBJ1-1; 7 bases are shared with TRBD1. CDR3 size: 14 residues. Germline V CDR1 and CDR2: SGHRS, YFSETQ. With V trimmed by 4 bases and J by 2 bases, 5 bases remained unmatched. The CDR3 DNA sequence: TGCGCCAGCAGCGCAGGGGGAGGTAACACTGAAGCTTTCTTT. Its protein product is CASSAGGGNTEAFF.

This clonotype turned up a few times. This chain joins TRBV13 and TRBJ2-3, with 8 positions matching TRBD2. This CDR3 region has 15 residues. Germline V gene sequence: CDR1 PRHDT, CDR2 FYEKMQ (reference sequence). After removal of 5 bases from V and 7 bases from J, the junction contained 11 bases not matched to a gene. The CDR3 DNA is TGTGCCAGCAGCCCAGGGACTTCGGGAGGGTATACGCAGTATTTT. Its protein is CASSPGTSGGYTQYF. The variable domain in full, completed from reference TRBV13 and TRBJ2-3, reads AAGVIQSPRHLIKEKRETATLKCYPIPRHDTVYWYQQGPGQDPQFLISFYEKMQSDKGSIPDRFSAQQFSDYHSELNMSSLELGDSALYFCASSPGTSGGYTQYFGPGTRLTVL.

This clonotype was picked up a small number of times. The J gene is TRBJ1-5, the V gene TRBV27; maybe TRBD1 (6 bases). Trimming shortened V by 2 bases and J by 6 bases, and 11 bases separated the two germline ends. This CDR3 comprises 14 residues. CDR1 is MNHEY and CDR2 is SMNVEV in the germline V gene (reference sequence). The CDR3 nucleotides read TGTGCCAGCAGTTTACAGGGGAGTAGTCAGCCCCAGCATTTT. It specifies CASSLQGSSQPQHF.

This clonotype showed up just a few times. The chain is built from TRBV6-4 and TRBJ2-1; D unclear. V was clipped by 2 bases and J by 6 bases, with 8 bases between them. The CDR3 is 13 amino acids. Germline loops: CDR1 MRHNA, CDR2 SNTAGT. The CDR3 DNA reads TGTGCCAGCAGTGACATCCCGGGCAATGAGCAGTTCTTC. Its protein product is CASSDIPGNEQFF.

The CDR3 DNA reads as TGCAGTGCTGACCTAGCGGGAGATGAGCAGTTCTTC. Residues: CSADLAGDEQFF. The chain uses TRBV20-1 and TRBJ2-1; TRBD2 agrees at 10 bases. Trimming at V came to 5 bases and at J to 8 bases, leaving 3 bases not matched to a gene. In germline, CDR1 is DFQATT, CDR2 SNEGSKA (reference sequence). This CDR3 has 12 amino acids.

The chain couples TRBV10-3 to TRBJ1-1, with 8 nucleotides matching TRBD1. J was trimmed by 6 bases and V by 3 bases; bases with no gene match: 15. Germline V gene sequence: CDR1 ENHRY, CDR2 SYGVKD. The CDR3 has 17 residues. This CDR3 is CAISDRQGRRGEPEAFF. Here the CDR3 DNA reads TGTGCCATCAGTGATCGACAGGGGCGTAGGGGTGAGCCTGAAGCTTTCTTT.

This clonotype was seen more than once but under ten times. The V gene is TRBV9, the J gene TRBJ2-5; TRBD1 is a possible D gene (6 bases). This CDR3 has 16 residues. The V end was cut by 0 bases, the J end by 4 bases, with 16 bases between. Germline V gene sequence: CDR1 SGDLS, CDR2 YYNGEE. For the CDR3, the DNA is TGTGCCAGCAGCGTAGGCCAGGGGAATTTAGGAGAGACCCAGTACTTC. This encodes CASSVGQGNLGETQYF.

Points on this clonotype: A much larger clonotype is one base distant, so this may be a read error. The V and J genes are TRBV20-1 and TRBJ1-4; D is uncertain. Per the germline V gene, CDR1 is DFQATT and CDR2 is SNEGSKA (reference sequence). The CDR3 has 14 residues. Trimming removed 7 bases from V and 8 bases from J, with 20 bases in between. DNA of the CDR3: TGCAGTGGTCTGGCTATAGGGATCGAGGAAAAACTGTTTTTT. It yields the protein CSGLAIGIEEKLFF.

The CDR3 is CASSEGLAGVGTDTQYF. For the CDR3, the DNA is TGTGCCAGCAGCGAAGGACTAGCGGGAGTAGGCACAGATACGCAGTATTTT. J is TRBJ2-3 and V is TRBV7-6, with 13 bases fitting TRBD2. Unmatched junction bases numbered 6, after V lost 5 bases and J lost 1 base. Germline CDR1 reads SGHVS; CDR2 reads FNYEAQ. The CDR3 length is 17 residues.

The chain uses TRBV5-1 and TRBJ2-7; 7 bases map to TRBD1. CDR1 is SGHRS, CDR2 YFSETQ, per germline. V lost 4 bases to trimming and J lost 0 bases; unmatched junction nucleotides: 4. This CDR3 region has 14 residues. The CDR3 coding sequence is TGCGCCAGCAGCGAGGGACAGAGCTCCTACGAGCAGTACTTC. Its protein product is CASSEGQSSYEQYF.

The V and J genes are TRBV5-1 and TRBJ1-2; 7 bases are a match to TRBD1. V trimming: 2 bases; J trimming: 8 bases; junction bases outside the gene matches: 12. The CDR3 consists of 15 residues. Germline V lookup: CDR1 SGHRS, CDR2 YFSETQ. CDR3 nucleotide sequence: TGCGCCAGCAGCTTTTCGGTCAGGGGGTCGCGAGGCTACACCTTC. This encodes CASSFSVRGSRGYTF.

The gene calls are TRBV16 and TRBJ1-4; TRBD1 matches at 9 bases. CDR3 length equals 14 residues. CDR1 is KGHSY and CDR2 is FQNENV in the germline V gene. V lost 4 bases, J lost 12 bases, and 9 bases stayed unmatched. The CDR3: CASSRDRVSSELFF. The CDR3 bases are TGTGCCAGCAGCCGGGACAGGGTGTCATCAGAACTGTTTTTT.

CDR3 amino acids: CAIQTGYAYEQYF. The CDR3, as DNA: TGTGCCATCCAGACAGGGTATGCCTACGAGCAGTACTTC. V is TRBV7-9 and J is TRBJ2-7; 7 nucleotides agree with TRBD1. J was trimmed by 2 bases and V by 10 bases; bases with no gene match: 8. Germline CDR1 reads SEHNR; CDR2 reads FQNEAQ (reference sequence). The CDR3 is 13 amino acids.

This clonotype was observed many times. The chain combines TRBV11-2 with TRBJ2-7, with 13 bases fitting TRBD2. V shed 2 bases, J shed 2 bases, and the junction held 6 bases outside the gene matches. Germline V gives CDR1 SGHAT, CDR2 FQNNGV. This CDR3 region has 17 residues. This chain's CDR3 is CASSLILGLAGAYEQYF. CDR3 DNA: TGTGCCAGCAGCTTAATCCTTGGACTAGCGGGAGCCTACGAGCAGTACTTC.